A selection of T cell receptor beta chains follows, all from one sample in a study of neoadjuvant anti-PD-1 for oral cavity cancer. Assay: immunoSEQ multiplex PCR; the TCRdb copy retains only in-frame clones and omits some. The data contain over 11,000 clones, approximately 70% of them singletons. The material sequenced was PBMCs, taken before nivolumab (anti-PD-1) treatment. The receptors were sampled from a person between 40 and 80 years old with oral cavity squamous cell carcinoma. CDR3s include the opening cysteine and the closing phenylalanine or tryptophan. D genes are given only for firm matches. A row's size may be missing; if present it is once, few, many or a size class.

j_call | clone_size | v_call | d_call | cdr3_nt | cdr3_aa
TRBJ2-6 | . | TRBV4-2 | . | TGTGCCAGCAGCCAAGAAGGAGGGGCGAGAGGGGCCAACGTCCTGACTTTC | CASSQEGGARGANVLTF
TRBJ1-2 | few | TRBV19 | . | TGTGCCAGTAAACCTCCGGGGGCGCGTGGCTACACCTTC | CASKPPGARGYTF
TRBJ1-4 | . | TRBV25-1 | TRBD1 | TGTGCCAGCAGCAGACAGGGGACAGAAAAACTGTTTTTT | CASSRQGTEKLFF
TRBJ1-6 | few | TRBV11-2 | . | TGTGCCAGCAGCTTATCTACGATCCTCCACTTT | CASSLSTILHF
TRBJ1-5 | . | TRBV10-3 | TRBD1 | TGTGCCACCCGGGACAGGGAAAATAGCAATCAGCCCCAGCATTTT | CATRDRENSNQPQHF
TRBJ1-6 | few | TRBV7-6 | TRBD1 | TGTGCCAGCAGCTTACAGACAGGGGCGACTAATTCACCCCTCCACTTT | CASSLQTGATNSPLHF
TRBJ1-2 | . | TRBV11-2 | . | TGTGCCAGCAGCTCCCTCAGAGCTATGAACTATGGCTACACCTTC | CASSSLRAMNYGYTF
TRBJ1-1 | . | TRBV5-4 | . | TGTGCCAGCAGCTTGGGGCAGCCCGAGATGAACACTGAAGCTTTCTTT | CASSLGQPEMNTEAFF
TRBJ1-1 | . | TRBV6-6 | . | TGTGCCAGCAGTTACTCGAAGGGAGGGGGGGAAACTGAAGCTTTCTTT | CASSYSKGGGETEAFF
TRBJ1-1 | . | TRBV2 | TRBD1 | TGTGCCAGCATGAAGGACAGGGGGGTTGGCACTGAAGCTTTCTTT | CASMKDRGVGTEAFF
TRBJ1-2 | . | TRBV5-6 | . | TGTGCCAGCAGCCCTTCCGGGACCGGGCGGTTTTTAGGCTACACCTTC | CASSPSGTGRFLGYTF
TRBJ1-5 | . | TRBV10-2 | . | TGCGCCAGCAGCCCCGGGGGCAGCCCCTATAGCAATCAGCCCCAGCATTTT | CASSPGGSPYSNQPQHF
TRBJ1-2 | . | TRBV6-5 | . | TGTGCCAGCAGTTACTCGCGGGAGCCCTATGGCTACACCTTC | CASSYSREPYGYTF
TRBJ2-1 | . | TRBV6-1 | . | TGTGCCAGCAGTGACCCAGGGCCGGTCTACAATGAGCAGTTCTTC | CASSDPGPVYNEQFF
TRBJ2-1 | . | TRBV19 | . | TGTGCCAGTAGTATTTCGGGACCGGCGGCTGCCTACAATGAGCAGTTCTTC | CASSISGPAAAYNEQFF
TRBJ1-6 | . | TRBV9 | . | TGTGCCAGCAGCGACGGTAGTTCACCCCTCCACTTT | CASSDGSSPLHF
TRBJ1-5 | few | TRBV23-1 | . | TGCGCCAGCAGTCCTGGGGGGGAGAGGTACGCGAAAGAGGATTACAATCAGCCCCAGCATTTT | CASSPGGERYAKEDYNQPQHF
TRBJ1-5 | . | TRBV5-6 | . | TGTGCCAGCAGCTTGCTCGGGACGGACGAGGCCCAGCATTTT | CASSLLGTDEAQHF
TRBJ2-2 | once | TRBV11-2 | . | TGTGCCAGCAGCGACCTATTGCGGGGCGGGGAGCTGTTTTTT | CASSDLLRGGELFF
TRBJ1-2 | . | TRBV20-1 | . | TGCAGTGCTAGGGACGGCGGCTACACCTTC | CSARDGGYTF
TRBJ1-2 | . | TRBV4-1 | . | TGCGCCAGCAGCCACCCTCCGGGACTCGGTCGGGAGGGCTACACCTTC | CASSHPPGLGREGYTF
TRBJ1-1 | . | TRBV2 | TRBD1 | TGTGCCTGGGCCCGGGGACAGATGAACACTGAAGCTTTCTTT | CAWARGQMNTEAFF
TRBJ2-3 | once | TRBV27 | TRBD2 | TGTGCCAGCAGTTTTGGTAGCGGGAGGCTCACAGATACGCAGTATTTT | CASSFGSGRLTDTQYF
TRBJ1-1 | . | TRBV7-9 | TRBD1 | TGTGCCAGCAGTCCCTTATCAGGGGGCGCGTCCCCGAACACTGAAGCTTTCTTT | CASSPLSGGASPNTEAFF
TRBJ2-1 | . | TRBV28 | TRBD2 | TGTGCCAGCAGGCCGTGGACTAGCCTTAGATATGAGCAGTTCTTC | CASRPWTSLRYEQFF
TRBJ2-1 | . | TRBV9 | TRBD2 | TGTGCCAGCAGCGGAATAGGACTAGCGGGGCGCAATGAGCAGTTCTTC | CASSGIGLAGRNEQFF
TRBJ2-5 | once | TRBV5-4 | TRBD1 | TGTGCCAGCAGCTTGGACAGGGGGAAGACCCAGTACTTC | CASSLDRGKTQYF